The T cell receptor (beta chain) under discussion was sequenced for a study of human T cells and chemical hapten exposure. This clonotype was found many times. TCRdb reprocessed the RACE reads via MiXCR and lists one record per CDR3 protein. The sample shows about 300,000 distinct CDR3 sequences, around 5.5% of them seen only once. Time point indicated: pre-sensitization, week 0. Described treatment: therapeutic diphenylcyclopropenone sensitization with weekly scalp DPC. The CDR3 runs 18 residues. The trim removed 4 bases at V and 0 bases at J, leaving 9 bases unmatched. CDR1 and CDR2 (germline): MGHDK, SYGVNS.

This TCR came from a woman under 30 with alopecia areata. Some clones in this sample may be carry-over from other donors' samples. The material was whole blood, obtained in connection with sensitization to the hapten diphenylcyclopropenone (DPC). The rearrangement links TRBV25-1 to TRBJ2-4; 10 bases match TRBD1. The CDR3: CASSVGSGQGEAKNIQYF. DNA of the CDR3: TGTGCCAGCAGTGTGGGTTCAGGACAGGGGGAAGCCAAAAACATTCAGTACTTC. Using reference TRBV25-1 and TRBJ2-4 for the parts outside the CDR3, the full variable domain is EADIYQTPRYLVIGTGKKITLECSQTMGHDKMYWYQQDPGMELHLIHYSYGVNSTEKGDLSSESTVSRIRTEHFPLTLESARPSHTSQYLCASSVGSGQGEAKNIQYFGAGTRLSVL.